The 23 T cell receptor beta chains given below trace back to one sample, sequenced in a study of blood T cell repertoires in COVID-19. Using immunoSEQ multiplex PCR, the repertoire was profiled, and TCRdb retains in-frame clones only, with some absent. This sample has nearly 200,000 clones, with approximately 90% found just once. Sequences were obtained from peripheral blood. These receptors came from a woman between 40 and 55 years old who had recovered from COVID-19.

This sequence joins TRBV20-1 and TRBJ1-5; 8 bases are shared with TRBD1. The CDR3 extends over 14 amino acids. Germline values: CDR1 DFQATT, CDR2 SNEGSKA (reference sequence). With 3 bases clipped from V and 6 bases from J, the junction kept 7 bases outside the gene matches. The CDR3 DNA reads as TGCAGTGCTAGTTGGACAGGGACGGGTCAGCCCCAGCATTTT. It translates to CSASWTGTGQPQHF.

The gene calls are TRBV2 and TRBJ1-1; D unclear. Germline assignment: CDR1 SNHLY and CDR2 FYNNEI. The length of the CDR3 is 18 residues. The ends were cut back, 3 bases at V and 1 base at J, with 21 bases in the middle. The CDR3 spells CASSDVERFSGGNTEAFF. DNA of the CDR3: TGTGCCAGCAGTGACGTGGAGAGATTCTCGGGAGGGAACACTGAAGCTTTCTTT.

V and J are TRBV6-5 and TRBJ2-7, with 12 bases identical to TRBD2. V gave up 6 bases and J gave up 3 bases; unmatched junction bases: 6. The CDR3 covers 15 residues. CDR1 MNHEY and CDR2 SVGAGI come from the germline V gene. The CDR3 DNA reads as TGTGCCAGCAGCCGACTAGCGGGAGATGACTACGAGCAGTACTTC. It translates to CASSRLAGDDYEQYF.

This chain uses TRBV25-1 with TRBJ2-1; 11 bases agree with TRBD2. This CDR3 is built from 16 residues. The V and J ends lost 3 bases and 7 bases, in that order; junction bases with no gene match: 8. The germline V gene has CDR1 MGHDK and CDR2 SYGVNS. CDR3 protein: CASSDLSGRALNEQFF. The CDR3 nucleotides read TGTGCCAGCAGTGATCTTAGCGGGAGGGCCTTAAATGAGCAGTTCTTC. Variable domain in full (rest from reference TRBV25-1 and TRBJ2-1): EADIYQTPRYLVIGTGKKITLECSQTMGHDKMYWYQQDPGMELHLIHYSYGVNSTEKGDLSSESTVSRIRTEHFPLTLESARPSHTSQYLCASSDLSGRALNEQFFGPGTRLTVL.

This clone was observed a single time. J is TRBJ2-1 and V is TRBV29-1, with 9 positions matching TRBD1. The ends lost 4 bases at V and 7 bases at J; junction bases unmatched: 8. Germline CDR1 and CDR2: SQVTM and ANQGSEA. The CDR3 is made up of 14 amino acids. The CDR3 loop reads CSVVKKGQGNEQFF. CDR3 DNA sequence: TGCAGCGTTGTGAAGAAGGGACAGGGAAATGAGCAGTTCTTC.

This chain joins TRBV20-1 and TRBJ2-5; no reliable D call. In germline, CDR1 is DFQATT, CDR2 SNEGSKA (reference sequence). The CDR3 runs to 14 residues. Between the trimmed V and J ends, which lost 3 bases and 6 bases, there was a span of 17 bases. DNA for the CDR3: TGCAGTGCTAGTGTTTCTAGATCGTCCCAGACCCAGTACTTC. Amino acids: CSASVSRSSQTQYF.

The genes are TRBV4-2 and TRBJ1-2; tentative D call: TRBD1 (5 bases). The germline V and J ends were trimmed by 4 bases and 7 bases, with 16 bases remaining between them. This CDR3 comprises 14 residues. Germline V CDR1 and CDR2: LGHNA, YNFKEQ. The CDR3: CASSPSMGGSGYTF. DNA for the CDR3: TGTGCCAGCAGCCCCTCTATGGGGGGGTCTGGCTACACCTTC.

This chain links TRBV10-3 with TRBJ1-5; D gene ambiguous. Trimming stripped 4 bases from V and 15 bases from J, with 7 bases between. Germline CDR1 reads ENHRY; CDR2 reads SYGVKD. This CDR3 has 9 residues. CDR3 sequence reads: CAISGPRHF. The CDR3 DNA reads TGTGCCATCAGTGGGCCCAGGCATTTT.

J is TRBJ1-1 and V is TRBV6-5; D uncertain. Trimming left V 6 bases short and J 1 base short, with 9 bases between. The V gene's germline CDR1 is MNHEY and CDR2 SVGAGI. The CDR3 spans 13 residues. The CDR3 is CASSPTGNTEAFF. In DNA, the CDR3 is TGTGCCAGCAGCCCGACGGGGAACACTGAAGCTTTCTTT.

J is TRBJ2-7 and V is TRBV10-2; TRBD2 matches 12 bases. Germline-derived CDR1 and CDR2 are WSHSY and SAAADI. V lost 9 bases to trimming and J lost 5 bases; unmatched junction nucleotides: 5. There are 13 residues in the CDR3. The DNA of the CDR3 is TGCGCCAGTCGACTAGCGGGGGTCCACGAGCAGTACTTC. It is translated as CASRLAGVHEQYF.

V and J are TRBV5-6 and TRBJ2-7, with 7 bases identical to TRBD2. The CDR3 contains 14 residues. CDR1 is SGHDT, CDR2 YYEEEE, per germline. Trimming at V came to 6 bases and at J to 6 bases, leaving 12 bases not matched to a gene. The CDR3 here is CASTSRGGGGEQYF. The CDR3 bases are TGTGCCAGCACCTCGCGTGGGGGGGGTGGCGAGCAGTACTTC.

This rearrangement joins TRBV19 to TRBJ1-2; 7 bases are shared with TRBD1. The ends lost 7 bases at V and 0 bases at J; junction bases unmatched: 11. The length of the CDR3 is 16 residues. Looked up from germline, CDR1 is LNHDA and CDR2 is SQIVND (reference sequence). The DNA for the CDR3 is TGTGCCAGTACCGGACAGGCCGGCTTAGCTAACTATGGCTACACCTTC. Its translation: CASTGQAGLANYGYTF.

This clone is a singleton in its sample. This chain links TRBV28 with TRBJ1-5, with 9 bases identical to TRBD1. Looked up from germline, CDR1 is MDHEN and CDR2 is SYDVKM. CDR3 size: 17 residues. With V trimmed by 4 bases and J by 6 bases, 13 bases remained unmatched. CDR3 residues: CASSSPPPGQGRQPQHF. CDR3 nucleotide sequence: TGTGCCAGCAGTTCCCCCCCGCCGGGACAGGGTCGTCAGCCCCAGCATTTT.

The chain combines TRBV29-1 with TRBJ1-2; 8 bases agree with TRBD1. V dropped 7 bases and J dropped 5; count of bases not matched to a gene: 9. Germline V gene data show CDR1 as SQVTM and CDR2 as ANQGSEA. This CDR3 has 13 residues. CDR3 coding DNA: TGCAGCGGGTCGACAGGGGATGTATATGGCTACACCTTC. It codes for CSGSTGDVYGYTF.

The chain has TRBV7-9 and TRBJ2-7; TRBD1 is a possible D gene (5 bases). Trimming pared 5 bases from V and 3 bases from J, leaving 11 bases between. CDR3 size: 13 residues. Germline-derived CDR1 and CDR2 are SEHNR and FQNEAQ (reference sequence). CDR3 region: CASSPGRDYEQYF. The DNA for the CDR3 is TGTGCCAGCAGCCCCGGCAGGGACTACGAGCAGTACTTC.

This rearrangement joins TRBV11-2 to TRBJ2-3, with 10 bases that match TRBD2. Germline-derived CDR1 and CDR2 are SGHAT and FQNNGV. The V and J ends lost 3 bases and 4 bases, in that order; junction bases with no gene match: 4. The CDR3 has 15 residues. This CDR3 is CASSFGLADSDTQYF. The CDR3 nucleotides are TGTGCCAGCAGCTTCGGACTAGCGGATTCAGATACGCAGTATTTT.

As DNA, the CDR3 is TGTGCCAGCAGAACCGAAGGGGACAGTTACAATGAGCAGTTCTTC. Translated, it gives CASRTEGDSYNEQFF. V gene TRBV7-2 combines with J gene TRBJ2-1; 7 bases match TRBD1. The CDR3 is made up of 15 amino acids. The trim removed 6 bases at V and 4 bases at J, leaving 9 bases unmatched. The V gene's germline CDR1 is SGHTA and CDR2 FQGNSA.

V and J are TRBV6-4 and TRBJ2-7, with D perhaps TRBD1 (6 bases). V lost 0 bases and J lost 10, with 13 bases in between. This CDR3 contains 13 residues. The germline V gene encodes CDR1 MRHNA and CDR2 SNTAGT. DNA for the CDR3: TGTGCCAGCAGTGACTCCGGGACAACTCCCCAGTACTTC. Amino acids: CASSDSGTTPQYF.

This clone appeared a single time. The rearrangement links TRBV3-1 (or the pseudogene TRBV3-2) to TRBJ1-2; TRBD1 agrees at 7 bases. Germline CDR1 LGHDT, CDR2 YNNKEL (reference sequence). CDR3 length: 15 residues. J lost 4 bases, V lost 4 bases, and 9 bases had no gene match. CDR3 DNA: TGTGCCAGCAGCCTTAATGGGGGGACAGTCTATGGCTACACCTTC. Amino acid sequence: CASSLNGGTVYGYTF.

The rearrangement uses TRBV10-3 and TRBJ1-5; 8 nucleotides agree with TRBD1. Germline trimming cut 4 bases from V and 5 bases from J; bases unmatched to any gene: 1. The germline CDR1 and CDR2 sequences are ENHRY and SYGVKD. CDR3 length: 13 residues. CDR3 loop: CAISGGQDQPQHF. Written as DNA, the CDR3 is TGTGCCATCAGTGGGGGACAGGATCAGCCCCAGCATTTT.

The V gene is TRBV25-1, the J gene TRBJ2-1, with a possible D match to TRBD2 (6 bases). CDR1 MGHDK and CDR2 SYGVNS come from the germline V gene. Trimming removed 6 bases at V and 5 bases at J, with 14 bases between. CDR3 size: 14 residues. The CDR3 region has the DNA TGTGCCAGCAGGGAGGGGCCAGTCGACAATGAGCAGTTCTTC. As protein: CASREGPVDNEQFF.

The V call is TRBV28, the J call TRBJ2-5; 10 bases are shared with TRBD2. The CDR3 runs to 15 residues. Per the germline V gene, CDR1 is MDHEN and CDR2 is SYDVKM. V shed 2 bases and J 3 bases; nucleotides not matched to a gene: 3. The CDR3 DNA sequence: TGTGCCAGCAGTTTACTAGCGGGGGCTGAAGAGACCCAGTACTTC. Protein sequence: CASSLLAGAEETQYF.

This clone has just a few counts. The J gene is TRBJ2-2, the V gene TRBV27, with 7 bases identical to TRBD2. CDR3 length: 15 residues. J gave up 1 base and V 3 bases, and 2 bases lay outside the gene matches. The germline CDR1 and CDR2 sequences are MNHEY and SMNVEV (reference sequence). The CDR3 protein is CASSLAGVNTGELFF. The CDR3 nucleotides read TGTGCCAGCAGTTTGGCGGGAGTGAACACCGGGGAGCTGTTTTTT.